This TCR beta chain was sequenced during a study of T cells in localized non-small cell lung cancer. Whole-study results and caveats: Uninvolved adjacent lung showed the highest T cell clonality, exceeding tumor. Median detection of top 100 tumor clones in adjacent lung was 57 clones.

Sequencing was performed with immunoSEQ multiplex PCR; in TCRdb, only in-frame clones are kept and a portion is missing. The profile shows about 51,000 clones, roughly 79% of them singletons. This clone was picked up a small number of times. Its antigen is as yet unknown. The CDR3 spans 15 residues. From germline, CDR1 is SGHAT and CDR2 FQNNGV. V shed 5 bases and J shed 2 bases, with 15 bases lying between them. Material: peripheral blood mononuclear cells, obtained before any cancer treatment. The chain carries TRBV11-2 and TRBJ1-1; D call uncertain. This sequence originates from a man aged 35 to 70 with stage III lung adenocarcinoma. CDR3 amino acids: CASSPFVGTNTEAFF. The CDR3 coding sequence is TGTGCCAGCAGCCCCTTTGTGGGTACCAACACTGAAGCTTTCTTT.